These 15 T cell receptor beta chains originate from one sample sequenced in a study of shared clonotypes between healthy human individuals. Some clones are missing from TCRdb's copy, which holds only in-frame ones; the method was immunoSEQ multiplex PCR. The profile shows fewer than 350,000 clones, around 86% of them singletons. Sequenced material: memory CD8+ T cells sorted from blood. As to subset: CD45RO+ cells pooled with CCR7-negative TemRA cells. The receptor source for this set is a man between 18 and 35 years old in good health.

V usage is TRBV11-2 and J usage is TRBJ2-7, with D perhaps TRBD1 (9 bases). The V gene lost 4 bases and the J gene lost 1 base, with 17 bases spanning the gap. CDR3 length: 16 amino acids. Germline V gene data show CDR1 as SGHAT and CDR2 as FQNNGV. The CDR3 nucleotides are TGTGCCAGCAGCTCCCGGGGGGGGACAGGGTCCTACGAGCAGTACTTC. Protein: CASSSRGGTGSYEQYF.

The CDR3 DNA reads TGTGCCAGTAGCCCCGTCCCAGAAGGGCCGCACGAGCAGTACTTC. Translation gives CASSPVPEGPHEQYF. This rearrangement joins TRBV19 to TRBJ2-7; D is ambiguous. The germline gives CDR1 LNHDA, CDR2 SQIVND (reference sequence). This CDR3 is built from 15 residues. V lost 6 bases, J lost 5 bases, and 20 bases lay in between. The variable domain in full, completed from reference TRBV19 and TRBJ2-7, reads DGGITQSPKYLFRKEGQNVTLSCEQNLNHDAMYWYRQDPGQGLRLIYYSQIVNDFQKGDIAEGYSVSREKKESFPLTVTSAQKNPTAFYLCASSPVPEGPHEQYFGPGTRLTVT.

The V and J genes are TRBV7-6 and TRBJ1-1, with D perhaps matching TRBD1 (6 bases). V was pared by 5 bases and J by 2 bases, with 15 bases between. CDR1 and CDR2 from the germline V gene are SGHVS and FNYEAQ. CDR3 size: 15 residues. CDR3 loop: CASSPLKQGNTEAFF. The CDR3, as DNA: TGTGCCAGCAGCCCCCTGAAACAGGGTAACACTGAAGCTTTCTTT.

This rearrangement joins TRBV5-4 to TRBJ2-7, with unresolved D. The ends were cut back, 2 bases at V and 1 base at J, with 7 bases in the middle. The CDR3 runs 13 residues. The germline V gene has CDR1 SGHNT and CDR2 YYREEE (reference sequence). CDR3: CASSFEQSYEQYF. In DNA form, the CDR3 reads TGTGCCAGCAGCTTTGAACAGTCCTACGAGCAGTACTTC.

With regard to this clone: This same CDR3 is encoded by further DNA sequences in the sample. The chain combines TRBV9 with TRBJ1-2, with a possible D match to TRBD1 (5 bases). V lost 2 bases and J lost 3, with 11 bases in between. CDR3 length: 14 residues. Germline V CDR1 and CDR2: SGDLS, YYNGEE. In nucleotides, the CDR3 is TGTGCCAGCAGCGTGGGGGGAGGTGACTATGGCTACACCTTC. Its translation is CASSVGGGDYGYTF.

The V and J genes are TRBV10-1 and TRBJ2-1; TRBD2 agrees at 8 bases. CDR1 is WNHNN, CDR2 SYGVQD, per germline (reference sequence). Trimming cost V 0 bases and J 6 bases; bases outside gene matches: 10. The CDR3 extends over 17 amino acids. The CDR3 nucleotides read TGCGCCAGCAGTGAGTCTAAACGGGAGGGCCGTTTCAATGAGCAGTTCTTC. Protein sequence: CASSESKREGRFNEQFF.

This clone was counted a single time. The V call is TRBV7-9, the J call TRBJ2-2; 13 bases align to TRBD2. The CDR3 covers 15 residues. The ends lost 5 bases at V and 5 bases at J; junction bases unmatched: 2. Germline assignment: CDR1 SEHNR and CDR2 FQNEAQ (reference sequence). The chain's CDR3 is CASSGTSGTTGELFF. The DNA for the CDR3 is TGTGCCAGCAGCGGGACTAGCGGGACGACCGGGGAGCTGTTTTTT.

This chain connects TRBV7-9 to TRBJ2-5; 9 nucleotides line up with TRBD2. The germline gives CDR1 SEHNR, CDR2 FQNEAQ (reference sequence). The junction had 7 bases not matched to a gene; V was cut back by 3 bases and J by 5 bases. The CDR3 has 15 amino acids. The CDR3 is CASSFGLAGLETQYF. CDR3 DNA sequence: TGTGCCAGCAGCTTCGGGCTAGCGGGGTTGGAGACCCAGTACTTC. The full variable domain, in which reference TRBV7-9 and TRBJ2-5 provide the parts outside the CDR3, is DTGVSQNPRHKITKRGQNVTFRCDPISEHNRLYWYRQTLGQGPEFLTYFQNEAQLEKSRLLSDRFSAERPKGSFSTLEIQRTEQGDSAMYLCASSFGLAGLETQYFGPGTRLLVL.

J is TRBJ2-2 and V is TRBV29-1; D is uncertain. Trimming took off 5 bases at V and 3 bases at J, with 10 bases between the two ends. Germline CDR1 reads SQVTM; CDR2 reads ANQGSEA. This CDR3 has 13 residues. The CDR3 here is CSVPTPYTGELFF. As DNA, the CDR3 is TGCAGCGTTCCGACGCCTTACACCGGGGAGCTGTTTTTT.

The chain uses TRBV4-3 and TRBJ1-5, with TRBD1 identical over 9 bases. J gave up 10 bases and V 0 bases, and 10 bases lay outside the gene matches. CDR3 size: 16 residues. CDR1 is LGHNA, CDR2 YSLEER, per germline. The CDR3 DNA sequence: TGCGCCAGCAGCCAAGAGACCGGGACAGGGCTGTATCCCCAGCATTTT. This codes for CASSQETGTGLYPQHF.

V usage is TRBV10-2 and J usage is TRBJ1-1; D call uncertain. This CDR3 has 14 amino acids. Germline V gene lookup returns CDR1 WSHSY and CDR2 SAAADI. V was shortened by 6 bases and J by 4 bases, with 15 bases between the two germline ends. CDR3 DNA: TGCGCCAGCAGCGATTTTCTTTCGGGCACTGAAGCTTTCTTT. Its translation is CASSDFLSGTEAFF.

A remark on this clone: This specimen includes other DNA sequences encoding the same CDR3. The chain joins TRBV19 to TRBJ2-3; D ambiguous. Germline values: CDR1 LNHDA, CDR2 SQIVND (reference sequence). The V gene lost 2 bases and the J gene lost 0 bases, with 0 bases spanning the gap. This CDR3 comprises 12 residues. The CDR3 protein is CASSISTDTQYF. The CDR3 coding sequence is TGTGCCAGTAGTATAAGCACAGATACGCAGTATTTT.

The genes are TRBV5-4 and TRBJ1-2; D unresolved. The CDR3 is 15 residues long. Trimming removed 0 bases from V and 5 bases from J, with 14 bases in between. The V gene's germline CDR1 is SGHNT and CDR2 YYREEE (reference sequence). The CDR3 here is CASSLAQELMYGYTF. The CDR3, as DNA: TGTGCCAGCAGCTTGGCTCAGGAATTGATGTATGGCTACACCTTC. Full variable domain (missing parts from reference TRBV5-4 and TRBJ1-2): ETGVTQSPTHLIKTRGQQVTLRCSSQSGHNTVSWYQQALGQGPQFIFQYYREEENGRGNFPPRFSGLQFPNYSSELNVNALELDDSALYLCASSLAQELMYGYTFGSGTRLTVV.

This clone showed up just once. This chain uses TRBV11-2 with TRBJ2-1, with D unclear. Trimming removed 0 bases from V and 9 bases from J, with 9 bases in between. The germline V gene has CDR1 SGHAT and CDR2 FQNNGV. This CDR3 spans 13 amino acids. The CDR3: CASSLEVGPEQFF. CDR3 in DNA: TGTGCCAGCAGCTTAGAGGTTGGGCCTGAGCAGTTCTTC.

The V call is TRBV6-5, the J call TRBJ1-1; 7 bases are a match to TRBD1. Germline V gene data show CDR1 as MNHEY and CDR2 as SVGAGI. The CDR3 runs 16 residues. V lost 1 base, J lost 3 bases, and 8 bases stayed unmatched. CDR3 nucleotide sequence: TGTGCCAGCAGTTACTTCCCTAGGGGGCCGGACACTGAAGCTTTCTTT. Translated, it gives CASSYFPRGPDTEAFF.